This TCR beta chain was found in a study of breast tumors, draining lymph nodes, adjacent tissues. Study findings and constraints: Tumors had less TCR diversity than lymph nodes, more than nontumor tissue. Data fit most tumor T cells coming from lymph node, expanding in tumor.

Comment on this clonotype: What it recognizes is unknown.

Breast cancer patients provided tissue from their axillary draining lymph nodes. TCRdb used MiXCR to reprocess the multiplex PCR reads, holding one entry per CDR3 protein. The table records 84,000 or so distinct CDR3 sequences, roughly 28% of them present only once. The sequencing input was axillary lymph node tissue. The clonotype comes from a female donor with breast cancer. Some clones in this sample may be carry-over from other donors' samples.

CDR3 bases: TGTGCCAGCAGTCTAACCGGGACAGAGGCCGGGGAGCTGTTTTTT. The encoded protein is CASSLTGTEAGELFF. The chain employs TRBV3-1 and TRBJ2-2; 7 bases agree with TRBD1. J was trimmed by 6 bases and V by 6 bases; bases with no gene match: 10. The CDR3 has 15 amino acids. Germline values: CDR1 LGHDT, CDR2 YNNKEL (reference sequence).